This TCR beta chain appears in the sequencing data of a study of cytomegalovirus exposure and HLA in healthy donors. The study's findings and limits: Common viral pathogens seemed, in a later analysis, to connect with several of the most significant clusters.

A multiplex PCR was run with 60 Vbeta primers and 13 Jbeta primers. Clones were sequenced by immunoSEQ multiplex PCR, and TCRdb holds only the in-frame ones, with some missing. The sample holds hundreds of thousands of clones, more than 55% seen once. Remarks on this clone: Its specificity is not known.

Sequencing was performed on PBMCs. The clonotype originates from a female donor in good health and CMV-seronegative.

Here the CDR3 DNA reads TGTGCCAGCAGTTACTCGGGACAGGAGCAGTTCTTC. It encodes CASSYSGQEQFF. The chain combines TRBV6-5 with TRBJ2-1; the match to TRBD1 covers 7 bases. Germline V gives CDR1 MNHEY, CDR2 SVGAGI. The ends lost 0 bases at V and 10 bases at J; junction bases unmatched: 0. The CDR3 sequence is 12 residues long.